This T cell receptor beta chain was recovered during a study of CD8 T cells in ankylosing spondylitis (dated 2017 in TCRdb). About the study as a whole: The study set out to find disease-linked TCR variants by profiling T cell receptor beta repertoires in ankylosing spondylitis patients and healthy donors. The full study cohort was made up of about 25 ankylosing spondylitis patients and roughly 100 healthy donors. Peripheral blood was sampled, and synovial fluid was additionally collected from ankylosing spondylitis patients. The paper's findings and limits, for the study overall: In peripheral blood, the disease-linked clones were found at relatively low frequencies and had a CD8+ phenotype. Some TCR beta motif variants had previously been reported in synovial fluid and blood of reactive arthritis patients, which suggested common disease-initiation mechanisms. Blood from ankylosing spondylitis patients appeared to be characterized by a TCR beta motif composed of eight highly homologous amino acid variants. The disease-linked clones were reported as significantly enriched in matched synovial fluid samples from ankylosing spondylitis patients.

V is pruned by 2 bases and J by 3 bases, leaving 6 bases of the junction without a gene match. According to the germline V gene (reference sequence), CDR1 reads DFQATT and CDR2 reads SNEGSKA. Its CDR3 holds 15 amino acids, cysteine through phenylalanine. Solely the CDR3 DNA is kept, with 45 bases framed from the first base. This clonotype was detected only a few times. Its target antigen remains unknown. Base-call qualities are not available, and no considerably larger clone is one nucleotide away. This sample was sequenced with an Illumina HiSeq 2500. TCR beta libraries were prepared by quantitative 5'-RACE with molecular barcodes. From the authors' description of their analysis: To identify disease-linked TCR variants, a new computational method was used, one built on a probabilistic model of VDJ rearrangement. TCRdb redid the processing of the public reads, applying fastp at Q25 and MiXCR, and retained in-frame beta chains. Each CDR3 protein appears once, grouped with its most common genes and DNA. The V and J calls and clone size are TCRdb's, not the authors'. The sample contains around 390,000 distinct CDR3 sequences, about 22% of them found a single time. The ten largest clones take up roughly 16% of the sample.

This receptor chain uses TRBV20-1 and TRBJ2-2; 7 of the junction bases match TRBD1. Sequenced input: blood, either unsorted or a sorted T cell fraction (not recorded which). This receptor was obtained from a male donor with ankylosing spondylitis. The nucleotide sequence is TGCAGTGCTAGACCCGGGACAGCTTACACCGGGGAGCTGTTTTTT. This gives the protein CSARPGTAYTGELFF.